One sample yielded the 15 T cell receptor beta chains listed below, sequenced in a study of cytomegalovirus exposure and HLA in healthy donors. PCR primers comprised 60 Vbeta and 13 Jbeta primers. The data were produced by immunoSEQ multiplex PCR, yet TCRdb's version contains in-frame clones alone and is incomplete. The repertoire holds some 110,000 clones, with 83% as singletons. The material sequenced was PBMCs. The receptors here all came from a man younger than 35 in good health and CMV-seronegative.

Concerning this clone itself: Without the conserved terminal phenylalanine or tryptophan, this CDR3 likely stems from a read error. This chain uses TRBV28 with TRBJ2-3, with 10 bases identical to TRBD1. The CDR3 extends over 17 amino acids. Germline CDR1 reads MDHEN; CDR2 reads SYDVKM. V lost 4 bases, J lost 4 bases, and 11 bases stayed unmatched. CDR3: CASSSRWDRGFADTQYS. CDR3 nucleotides: TGTGCCAGCAGTTCGAGGTGGGACAGGGGATTTGCAGATACGCAGTATTCT.

This clone occurred once. V and J are TRBV19 and TRBJ2-7; 9 nucleotides match TRBD1. Germline CDR1 and CDR2: LNHDA and SQIVND (reference sequence). V lost 4 bases and J lost 3; bases outside the gene matches: 4. CDR3 length: 14 residues. The CDR3 region has the DNA TGTGCCAGTAGTACCCCGGGACAGGGCTACGAGCAGTACTTC. This gives the protein CASSTPGQGYEQYF.

V and J are TRBV7-6 and TRBJ2-3; 8 bases are shared with TRBD2. CDR3 length equals 17 residues. V lost 1 base, J lost 1 base, and 7 bases stayed unmatched. Germline CDR1 is SGHVS and CDR2 is FNYEAQ. DNA of the CDR3: TGTGCCAGCAGCTTAGGTTCAGCGGGAGTCGGCACAGATACGCAGTATTTT. This gives the protein CASSLGSAGVGTDTQYF.

This chain joins TRBV4-2 and TRBJ1-2; 8 nucleotides match TRBD1. Germline lookup yields CDR1 LGHNA and CDR2 YNFKEQ. There are 16 residues in the CDR3. V gave up 0 bases and J gave up 3 bases; unmatched junction bases: 6. The CDR3 bases are TGTGCCAGCAGCCAAGAACCGGACAGGGTAGACTATGGCTACACCTTC. Protein sequence: CASSQEPDRVDYGYTF.

The chain is built from TRBV7-9 and TRBJ2-7; D possibly corresponds to TRBD2 (6 bases). The CDR3 is made up of 14 amino acids. Looked up from germline, CDR1 is SEHNR and CDR2 is FQNEAQ (reference sequence). V was shortened by 5 bases and J by 5 bases, with 16 bases between the two germline ends. CDR3 in DNA: TGTGCCAGCAGCGCGGGACTTTCGAAACACGAGCAGTACTTC. It codes for CASSAGLSKHEQYF. The full variable domain, in which reference TRBV7-9 and TRBJ2-7 provide the parts outside the CDR3, is DTGVSQNPRHKITKRGQNVTFRCDPISEHNRLYWYRQTLGQGPEFLTYFQNEAQLEKSRLLSDRFSAERPKGSFSTLEIQRTEQGDSAMYLCASSAGLSKHEQYFGPGTRLTVT.

V and J are TRBV5-1 and TRBJ2-7; possibly TRBD1 for D (5 bases). The germline V gene has CDR1 SGHRS and CDR2 YFSETQ. The V and J ends lost 4 bases and 2 bases respectively, with 16 bases between them. There are 15 residues in the CDR3. CDR3 DNA: TGCGCCAGCAGCGCCCAATCTGACAGCACCTACGAGCAGTACTTC. Translated, it gives CASSAQSDSTYEQYF.

This clone was found once. J is TRBJ2-3 and V is TRBV18, with D maybe TRBD2 (6 bases). Trimming pared 2 bases from V and 2 bases from J, leaving 8 bases between. The CDR3 covers 14 residues. Germline CDR1 is KGHSH and CDR2 is LQKENI. The CDR3 DNA reads as TGTGCCAGCTCACCAACGGGAGCCACAGATACGCAGTATTTT. The encoded protein is CASSPTGATDTQYF.

This chain connects TRBV6-5 to TRBJ2-7; weak D call: TRBD2 (6 bases). The germline V gene encodes CDR1 MNHEY and CDR2 SVGAGI. Between the trimmed V and J ends, which lost 0 bases and 1 base, there was a span of 13 bases. This CDR3 has 16 residues. The CDR3 sequence: CASSYSSAGPSYEQYF. Here the CDR3 DNA reads TGTGCCAGCAGTTACTCTTCTGCGGGGCCATCCTACGAGCAGTACTTC.

The chain joins TRBV11-2 to TRBJ1-1, with D possibly TRBD1 on 6 matching bases. CDR3 length: 14 residues. Per the germline V gene, CDR1 is SGHAT and CDR2 is FQNNGV. V was trimmed by 3 bases and J by 4 bases, leaving 12 bases between them. The CDR3 DNA reads TGTGCCAGCAGCTTCCTCAGGGGAAGCACTGAAGCTTTCTTT. Translation: CASSFLRGSTEAFF.

V and J are TRBV11-3 and TRBJ2-1; 11 nucleotides align to TRBD2. The J segment lost 5 bases and the V segment lost 6 bases, leaving 3 bases of the junction unmatched. The CDR3 totals 14 residues. Germline loops: CDR1 SGHNT, CDR2 YENEEA. The CDR3 DNA reads TGTGCCAGCAGGCCGGGACTAGCGGACAATGAGCAGTTCTTC. Translation: CASRPGLADNEQFF.

The chain combines TRBV5-4 with TRBJ2-2; 12 nucleotides agree with TRBD2. The ends lost 5 bases at V and 5 bases at J; junction bases unmatched: 4. Germline V lookup: CDR1 SGHNT, CDR2 YYREEE (reference sequence). This CDR3 spans 15 amino acids. CDR3 in amino acids: CASSSLAGGTGELFF. In DNA form, the CDR3 reads TGTGCCAGCAGTTCACTAGCGGGAGGTACCGGGGAGCTGTTTTTT.

The genes are TRBV7-8 and TRBJ2-5, with D perhaps matching TRBD2 (5 bases). The CDR3 consists of 15 residues. Trimming took 1 base from V and 0 from J, leaving 9 bases between them. The V gene's germline CDR1 is SGHVS and CDR2 FQNEAQ. The CDR3 is CASSLGPSHQETQYF. DNA of the CDR3: TGTGCCAGCAGCTTAGGACCTAGCCACCAAGAGACCCAGTACTTC.

This clone appeared a single time. The chain combines TRBV13 with TRBJ1-2, with D perhaps matching TRBD1 (5 bases). There are 16 residues in the CDR3. V was shortened by 3 bases and J by 4 bases, with 18 bases between the two germline ends. Germline values: CDR1 PRHDT, CDR2 FYEKMQ (reference sequence). The CDR3 nucleotides read TGTGCCAGCAGCTTTCAGATGGTGCAGGGAAGCTATGGCTACACCTTC. Translating gives CASSFQMVQGSYGYTF.

This chain uses TRBV2 with TRBJ1-4; D is perhaps TRBD1 (5 bases). There are 15 residues in the CDR3. Germline V lookup: CDR1 SNHLY, CDR2 FYNNEI. Trimming removed 6 bases from V and 3 bases from J, with 14 bases in between. CDR3 nucleotide sequence: TGTGCCAGCAGACCCCAGGGATGGGCTAATGAAAAACTGTTTTTT. Amino acid sequence: CASRPQGWANEKLFF.

This rearrangement joins TRBV4-1 to TRBJ2-1; D unclear. CDR1 and CDR2 (germline): MGHRA, YSYEKL. CDR3 size: 14 residues. V lost 0 bases to trimming and J lost 8 bases, with 11 bases between them. The chain's CDR3 is CASSQDGIEDEQFF. The CDR3 DNA sequence: TGCGCCAGCAGCCAAGATGGAATAGAGGATGAGCAGTTCTTC.